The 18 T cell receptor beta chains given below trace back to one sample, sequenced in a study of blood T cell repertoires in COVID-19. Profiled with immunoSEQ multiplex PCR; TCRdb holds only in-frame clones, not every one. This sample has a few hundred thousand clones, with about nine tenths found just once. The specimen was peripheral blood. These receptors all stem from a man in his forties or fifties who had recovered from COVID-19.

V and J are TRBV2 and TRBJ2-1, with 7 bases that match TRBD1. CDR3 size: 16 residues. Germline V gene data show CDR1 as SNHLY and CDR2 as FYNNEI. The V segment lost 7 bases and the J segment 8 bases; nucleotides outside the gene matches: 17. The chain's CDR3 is CASNVSPRQGRHEQFF. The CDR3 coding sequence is TGTGCCAGCAATGTCTCCCCGCGACAGGGCAGACATGAGCAGTTCTTC.

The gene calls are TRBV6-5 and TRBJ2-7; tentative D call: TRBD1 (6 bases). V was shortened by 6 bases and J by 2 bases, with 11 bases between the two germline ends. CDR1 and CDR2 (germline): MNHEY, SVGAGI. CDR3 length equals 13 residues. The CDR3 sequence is CASSRRTAYEQYF. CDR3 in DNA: TGTGCCAGCAGCCGACGGACAGCCTACGAGCAGTACTTC.

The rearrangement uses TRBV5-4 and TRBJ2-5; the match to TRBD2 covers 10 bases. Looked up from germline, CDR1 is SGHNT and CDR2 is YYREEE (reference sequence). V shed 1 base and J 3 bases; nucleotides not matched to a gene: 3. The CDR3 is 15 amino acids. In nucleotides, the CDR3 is TGTGCCAGCAGCTTGCCTAGCGGGGGCAAAGAGACCCAGTACTTC. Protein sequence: CASSLPSGGKETQYF.

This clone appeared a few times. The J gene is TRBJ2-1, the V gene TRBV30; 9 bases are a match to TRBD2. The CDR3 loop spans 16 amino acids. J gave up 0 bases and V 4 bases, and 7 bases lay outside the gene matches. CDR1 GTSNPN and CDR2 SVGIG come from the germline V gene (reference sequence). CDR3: CAWTRGRAGSYNEQFF. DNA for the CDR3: TGTGCCTGGACTCGCGGGAGGGCGGGCTCCTACAATGAGCAGTTCTTC. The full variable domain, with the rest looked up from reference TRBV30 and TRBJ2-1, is SQTIHQWPATLVQPVGSPLSLECTVEGTSNPNLYWYRQAAGRGLQLLFYSVGIGQISSEVPQNLSASRPQDRQFILSSKKLLLSDSGFYLCAWTRGRAGSYNEQFFGPGTRLTVL.

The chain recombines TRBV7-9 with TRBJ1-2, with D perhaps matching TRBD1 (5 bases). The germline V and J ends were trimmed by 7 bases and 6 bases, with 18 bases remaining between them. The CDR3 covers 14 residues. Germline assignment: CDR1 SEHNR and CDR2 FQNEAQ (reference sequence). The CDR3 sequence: CASNEQVLNHGYTF. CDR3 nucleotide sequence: TGTGCCAGCAACGAACAGGTGTTGAATCATGGCTACACCTTC.

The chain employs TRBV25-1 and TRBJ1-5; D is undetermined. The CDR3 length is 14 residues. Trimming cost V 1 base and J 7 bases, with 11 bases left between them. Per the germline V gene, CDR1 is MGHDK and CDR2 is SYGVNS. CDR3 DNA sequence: TGTGCCAGCAGTGAATCTGAGGGCTCGCAGCCCCAGCATTTT. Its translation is CASSESEGSQPQHF.

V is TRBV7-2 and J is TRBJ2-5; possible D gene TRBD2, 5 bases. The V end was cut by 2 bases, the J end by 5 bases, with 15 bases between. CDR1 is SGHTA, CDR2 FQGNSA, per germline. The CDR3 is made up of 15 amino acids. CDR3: CASSLLGLARETQYF. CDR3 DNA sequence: TGTGCCAGCAGCTTACTCGGTCTAGCTCGGGAGACCCAGTACTTC.

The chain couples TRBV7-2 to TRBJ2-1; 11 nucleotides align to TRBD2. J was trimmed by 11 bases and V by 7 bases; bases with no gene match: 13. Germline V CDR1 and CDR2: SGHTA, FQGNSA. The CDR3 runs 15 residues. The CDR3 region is CASTVAGGALRKQFF. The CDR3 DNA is TGTGCCAGCACCGTAGCGGGAGGGGCCCTCAGGAAGCAGTTCTTC.

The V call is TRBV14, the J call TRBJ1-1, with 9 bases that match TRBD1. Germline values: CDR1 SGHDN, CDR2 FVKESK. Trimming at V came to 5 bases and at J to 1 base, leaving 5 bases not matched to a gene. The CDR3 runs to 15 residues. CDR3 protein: CASSIRTGANTEAFF. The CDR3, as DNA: TGTGCCAGCAGCATCCGGACAGGGGCGAACACTGAAGCTTTCTTT.

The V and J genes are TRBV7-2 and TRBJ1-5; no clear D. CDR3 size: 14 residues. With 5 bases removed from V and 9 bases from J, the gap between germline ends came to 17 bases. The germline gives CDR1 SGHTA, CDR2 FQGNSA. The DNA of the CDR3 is TGTGCCAGCAGCGCGCGAGAGGTAAAGCGGCCCCAGCATTTT. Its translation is CASSAREVKRPQHF.

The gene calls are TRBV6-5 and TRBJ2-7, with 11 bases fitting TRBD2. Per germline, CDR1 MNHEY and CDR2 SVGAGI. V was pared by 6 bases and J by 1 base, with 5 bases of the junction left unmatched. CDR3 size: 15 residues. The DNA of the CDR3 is TGTGCCAGCAGGGACCTAGCGGGGGGTTCCTACGAGCAGTACTTC. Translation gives CASRDLAGGSYEQYF.

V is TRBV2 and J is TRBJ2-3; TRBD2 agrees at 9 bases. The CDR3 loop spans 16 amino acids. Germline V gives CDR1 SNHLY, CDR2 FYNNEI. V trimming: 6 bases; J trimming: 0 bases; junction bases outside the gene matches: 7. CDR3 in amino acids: CASRFGGRVSTDTQYF. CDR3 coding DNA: TGTGCCAGCAGATTTGGCGGGAGGGTTAGCACAGATACGCAGTATTTT. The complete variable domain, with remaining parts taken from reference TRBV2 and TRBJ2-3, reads EPEVTQTPSHQVTQMGQEVILRCVPISNHLYFYWYRQILGQKVEFLVSFYNNEISEKSEIFDDQFSVERPDGSNFTLKIRSTKLEDSAMYFCASRFGGRVSTDTQYFGPGTRLTVL.

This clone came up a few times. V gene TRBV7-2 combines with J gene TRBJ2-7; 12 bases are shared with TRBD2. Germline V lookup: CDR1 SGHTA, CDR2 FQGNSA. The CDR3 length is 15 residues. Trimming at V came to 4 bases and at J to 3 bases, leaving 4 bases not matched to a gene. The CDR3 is CASSSTSGSIYEQYF. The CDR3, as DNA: TGTGCCAGCAGCTCGACTAGCGGGAGCATCTACGAGCAGTACTTC.

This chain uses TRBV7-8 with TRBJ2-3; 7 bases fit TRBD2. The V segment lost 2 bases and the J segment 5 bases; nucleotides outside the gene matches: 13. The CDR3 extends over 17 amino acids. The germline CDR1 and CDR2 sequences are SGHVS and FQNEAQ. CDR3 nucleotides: TGTGCCAGCAGCTTATCGACGGGGGGAGTCAAGGGAGATACGCAGTATTTT. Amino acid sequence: CASSLSTGGVKGDTQYF.

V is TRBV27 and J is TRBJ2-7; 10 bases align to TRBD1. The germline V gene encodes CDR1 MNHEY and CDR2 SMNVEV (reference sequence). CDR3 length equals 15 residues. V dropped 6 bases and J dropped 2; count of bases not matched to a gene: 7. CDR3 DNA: TGTGCCAGCAGCCGGGGACAGGGGAAAGCCTACGAGCAGTACTTC. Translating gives CASSRGQGKAYEQYF.

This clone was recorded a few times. The chain's CDR3 is CASSFRGGTEAFF. CDR3 bases: TGCGCCAGCAGCTTTCGGGGGGGCACTGAAGCTTTCTTT. The J gene is TRBJ1-1, the V gene TRBV5-1; D perhaps matches TRBD1 (5 bases). This CDR3 region has 13 residues. V was trimmed by 2 bases and J by 4 bases, leaving 9 bases between them. CDR1 is SGHRS, CDR2 YFSETQ, per germline.

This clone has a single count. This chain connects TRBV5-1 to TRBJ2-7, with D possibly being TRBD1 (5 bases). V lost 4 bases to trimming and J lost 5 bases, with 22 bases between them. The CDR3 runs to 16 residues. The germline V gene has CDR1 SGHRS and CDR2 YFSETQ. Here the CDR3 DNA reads TGCGCCAGCAGCCTAGGGGTCGGTGTTTCGTATCACGAGCAGTACTTC. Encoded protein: CASSLGVGVSYHEQYF.

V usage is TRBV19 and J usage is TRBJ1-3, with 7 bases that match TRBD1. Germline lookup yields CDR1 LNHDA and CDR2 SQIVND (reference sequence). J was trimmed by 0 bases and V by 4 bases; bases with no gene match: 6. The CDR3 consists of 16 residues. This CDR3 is CASSRGQFHSGNTIYF. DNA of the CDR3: TGTGCCAGTAGTAGGGGACAGTTCCACTCTGGAAACACCATATATTTT. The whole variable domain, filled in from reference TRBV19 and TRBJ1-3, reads DGGITQSPKYLFRKEGQNVTLSCEQNLNHDAMYWYRQDPGQGLRLIYYSQIVNDFQKGDIAEGYSVSREKKESFPLTVTSAQKNPTAFYLCASSRGQFHSGNTIYFGEGSWLTVV.